The 11 T cell receptor beta chains below were found in one sample sequenced in a study of technical replicates of blood from several donors. Here immunoSEQ multiplex PCR was the method, and the copy in TCRdb shows in-frame clones only, minus some. Among some 60,000 clones listed, around 87% were seen once. The source material was PBMCs. These receptors came from a human donor in good health. Some clones in this sample may be carry-over from other donors' samples.

The V and J genes are TRBV11-3 and TRBJ2-7; 8 nucleotides match TRBD1. The V and J ends lost 5 bases and 6 bases, in that order; junction bases with no gene match: 9. CDR3 length equals 14 residues. Germline assignment: CDR1 SGHNT and CDR2 YENEEA. This CDR3 reads CASSLGTGFVEQYF. The CDR3 DNA sequence: TGTGCCAGCAGCCTCGGGACAGGATTTGTCGAGCAGTACTTC.

CDR3 sequence reads: CASSWGRWQGAGEQYF. For the CDR3, the DNA is TGCGCCAGCAGCTGGGGTCGGTGGCAGGGGGCGGGTGAGCAGTACTTC. The J gene is TRBJ2-7, the V gene TRBV5-1; TRBD1 matches 8 bases. The CDR3 contains 16 residues. Trimming cost V 3 bases and J 7 bases; bases outside gene matches: 15. CDR1 is SGHRS and CDR2 is YFSETQ in the germline V gene.

The CDR3: CASSSPGTLHF. CDR3 DNA sequence: TGTGCCAGCAGCTCCCCAGGAACTCTCCACTTT. The chain combines TRBV7-2 with TRBJ1-6; D remains ambiguous. Germline V gene sequence: CDR1 SGHTA, CDR2 FQGNSA. This CDR3 region has 11 residues. V was cut by 4 bases and J by 16 bases, with 11 bases left in between.

The CDR3 region is CASIGGGSEQFF. CDR3 in DNA: TGTGCCAGCATTGGAGGGGGCAGTGAGCAGTTCTTC. This chain uses TRBV7-6 with TRBJ2-1; maybe TRBD1 (7 bases). Trimming stripped 7 bases from V and 9 bases from J, with 13 bases between. This CDR3 comprises 12 residues. The germline V gene has CDR1 SGHVS and CDR2 FNYEAQ.

The chain is built from TRBV7-6 and TRBJ2-5; 13 bases map to TRBD2. Germline lookup yields CDR1 SGHVS and CDR2 FNYEAQ. Trimming at V came to 4 bases and at J to 2 bases, leaving 4 bases not matched to a gene. The CDR3 length is 16 residues. The CDR3 loop reads CASSSSGLAGQETQYF. CDR3 nucleotide sequence: TGTGCCAGCAGCTCCTCGGGACTAGCGGGGCAAGAGACCCAGTACTTC.

V gene TRBV7-2 combines with J gene TRBJ1-5; D unclear. Germline V gene sequence: CDR1 SGHTA, CDR2 FQGNSA. The CDR3 consists of 16 residues. Trimming removed 0 bases from V and 1 base from J, with 10 bases in between. Here the CDR3 DNA reads TGTGCCAGCAGCTTAGCGCTGTCCGGGAGCAATCAGCCCCAGCATTTT. Its protein product is CASSLALSGSNQPQHF.

This clone was seen just once. Other DNA sequences from this sample encode an identical CDR3 as well. The chain joins TRBV2 to TRBJ1-1; the match to TRBD1 covers 7 bases. The trim removed 5 bases at V and 2 bases at J, leaving 5 bases unmatched. This CDR3 contains 14 residues. Germline-derived CDR1 and CDR2 are SNHLY and FYNNEI. The CDR3 sequence is CASSRQGRNTEAFF. DNA of the CDR3: TGTGCCAGCAGTAGACAGGGTAGAAACACTGAAGCTTTCTTT.

This clone was recorded once. The chain combines TRBV7-2 with TRBJ2-5; tentatively, D is TRBD2 (7 bases). This CDR3 spans 17 amino acids. Deletions cut 5 bases from V and 5 bases from J, with 24 bases between. Germline V gene lookup returns CDR1 SGHTA and CDR2 FQGNSA. As DNA, the CDR3 is TGTGCCAGCAGCCGGACCTGGGGGGGCGGCATAGGGGAGACCCAGTACTTC. Its translation: CASSRTWGGGIGETQYF.

The V and J genes are TRBV2 and TRBJ1-2; TRBD1 matches 8 bases. The CDR3 runs to 13 residues. Germline V CDR1 and CDR2: SNHLY, FYNNEI. The junction had 8 bases not matched to a gene; V was cut back by 9 bases and J by 5 bases. The CDR3 bases are TGTGCCAGAACAATACAGGGGGGGTATGGCTACACCTTC. Protein sequence: CARTIQGGYGYTF.

The chain couples TRBV18 to TRBJ2-1, with 11 bases that match TRBD2. The CDR3 contains 16 residues. Germline V lookup: CDR1 KGHSH, CDR2 LQKENI. Losses at the gene ends were 2 bases for V and 3 bases for J; bases not matched to a gene: 3. The chain's CDR3 is CASSPASGGNYNEQFF. In DNA, the CDR3 is TGTGCCAGCTCACCAGCTAGCGGGGGGAACTACAATGAGCAGTTCTTC.

The rearrangement uses TRBV7-2 and TRBJ1-5; possibly TRBD1 for D (6 bases). CDR1 is SGHTA and CDR2 is FQGNSA in the germline V gene. The ends were cut back, 4 bases at V and 4 bases at J, with 11 bases in the middle. This CDR3 contains 14 residues. The CDR3 is CASSYTGSNQPQHF. The CDR3 bases are TGTGCCAGCAGCTACACAGGGTCGAATCAGCCCCAGCATTTT.